Presented here are 21 T cell receptor beta chains from one specimen sequenced in a study of cytomegalovirus exposure and HLA in healthy donors. Method: immunoSEQ multiplex PCR; TCRdb's copy keeps in-frame clones and lacks some. The sample yields some 200,000 clones, 85% to 95% seen once. Specimen: PBMCs. The origin of the receptors is a woman under 30 in good health and CMV-seronegative.

The V gene is TRBV5-6, the J gene TRBJ1-1; D unclear. Deletions cut 5 bases from V and 1 base from J, with 18 bases between. Per the germline V gene, CDR1 is SGHDT and CDR2 is YYEEEE. The CDR3 sequence is 16 residues long. The CDR3 nucleotides read TGTGCCAGCAGTTCCCATTTCGGGGTCTCGAACACTGAAGCTTTCTTT. Translated: CASSSHFGVSNTEAFF. The full variable domain, in which reference TRBV5-6 and TRBJ1-1 provide the parts outside the CDR3, is DAGVTQSPTHLIKTRGQQVTLRCSPKSGHDTVSWYQQALGQGPQFIFQYYEEEERQRGNFPDRFSGHQFPNYSSELNVNALLLGDSALYLCASSSHFGVSNTEAFFGQGTRLTVV.

The CDR3: CASSQVLSGVLYGYTF. The DNA of the CDR3 is TGCGCCAGCAGCCAAGTTTTGTCCGGGGTACTCTATGGCTACACCTTC. The chain links TRBV4-1 to TRBJ1-2; D is undetermined. V lost 1 base and J 4 bases, leaving 16 bases between the germline ends. The CDR3 loop spans 16 amino acids. Per the germline V gene, CDR1 is MGHRA and CDR2 is YSYEKL.

This rearrangement joins TRBV6-1 to TRBJ2-5; 7 bases map to TRBD1. Germline V gene data show CDR1 as MNHNS and CDR2 as SASEGT. V shed 7 bases, J shed 4 bases, and the junction held 6 bases outside the gene matches. There are 13 residues in the CDR3. This chain's CDR3 is CASTPGTAETQYF. The CDR3, as DNA: TGTGCCAGCACCCCCGGGACAGCAGAGACCCAGTACTTC.

The table lists this clone with a count of one. The chain links TRBV6-5 to TRBJ2-7; possibly TRBD2 for D (5 bases). Germline V gives CDR1 MNHEY, CDR2 SVGAGI. The length of the CDR3 is 11 residues. Trimming cost V 4 bases and J 5 bases, with 6 bases left between them. CDR3 sequence: CASSLGDEQYF. CDR3 nucleotide sequence: TGTGCCAGCAGTTTGGGAGACGAGCAGTACTTC.

The gene calls are TRBV13 and TRBJ1-2, with 8 nucleotides matching TRBD1. In germline, CDR1 is PRHDT, CDR2 FYEKMQ (reference sequence). The junction had 17 bases not matched to a gene; V was cut back by 7 bases and J by 10 bases. CDR3 length: 15 residues. The CDR3 here is CASTGTGPNSGHYTF. The CDR3 coding sequence is TGTGCCAGCACCGGGACAGGCCCCAATTCTGGTCACTACACCTTC.

The J gene is TRBJ1-1, the V gene TRBV19, with 7 positions matching TRBD1. The germline V gene encodes CDR1 LNHDA and CDR2 SQIVND (reference sequence). The CDR3 consists of 13 residues. Trimming cost V 10 bases and J 1 base; bases outside gene matches: 6. For the CDR3, the DNA is TGTGCCACCGCAAAGGGGGCGAACACTGAAGCTTTCTTT. Its protein product is CATAKGANTEAFF.

The chain joins TRBV2 to TRBJ1-5; TRBD1 is a possible D gene (5 bases). Trimming took 8 bases from V and 2 from J, leaving 13 bases between them. The CDR3 is 14 amino acids. Germline V gives CDR1 SNHLY, CDR2 FYNNEI. As DNA, the CDR3 is TGTGCCAGCGACCAGGGCCAGGGCAATCAGCCCCAGCATTTT. Its protein is CASDQGQGNQPQHF.

The chain employs TRBV30 and TRBJ2-1; D is undetermined. The CDR3 extends over 14 amino acids. The germline CDR1 and CDR2 sequences are GTSNPN and SVGIG (reference sequence). V gave up 2 bases and J gave up 6 bases, with 14 bases separating them. This chain's CDR3 is CAWSWALLGNEQFF. For the CDR3, the DNA is TGTGCCTGGAGTTGGGCCTTACTTGGCAATGAGCAGTTCTTC.

This clone was counted a single time. The J gene is TRBJ2-7, the V gene TRBV6-1; 11 nucleotides match TRBD2. CDR1 and CDR2 (germline): MNHNS, SASEGT. The CDR3 length is 16 residues. The V and J ends lost 3 bases and 2 bases, in that order; junction bases with no gene match: 6. This CDR3 is CASSDWGTSGTYEQYF. CDR3 DNA sequence: TGTGCCAGCAGTGATTGGGGGACTAGCGGAACCTACGAGCAGTACTTC.

The gene calls are TRBV11-2 and TRBJ1-1; TRBD1 matches at 9 bases. The germline V gene has CDR1 SGHAT and CDR2 FQNNGV. The CDR3 sequence is 15 residues long. Losses at the gene ends were 3 bases for V and 1 base for J; bases not matched to a gene: 3. The CDR3: CASSFRQGGNTEAFF. The CDR3 bases are TGTGCCAGCAGCTTCCGACAGGGGGGGAACACTGAAGCTTTCTTT.

This clone was recorded only once. Other DNA sequences in this sample translate to the same CDR3. V usage is TRBV27 and J usage is TRBJ2-3; TRBD2 matches 9 bases. The CDR3 runs 14 residues. The junction had 2 bases not matched to a gene; V was cut back by 4 bases and J by 3 bases. CDR1 MNHEY and CDR2 SMNVEV come from the germline V gene (reference sequence). The CDR3 sequence is CASSSGLATDTQYF. The CDR3 DNA reads as TGTGCCAGCAGTTCGGGACTAGCAACAGATACGCAGTATTTT.

The genes are TRBV29-1 and TRBJ1-1; 8 bases agree with TRBD1. This CDR3 is built from 14 residues. Germline V gene data show CDR1 as SQVTM and CDR2 as ANQGSEA. V dropped 3 bases and J dropped 6; count of bases not matched to a gene: 9. CDR3 sequence: CSVEETGAVAEAFF. The CDR3 DNA reads TGCAGCGTTGAGGAGACAGGGGCCGTCGCTGAAGCTTTCTTT.

The rearrangement joins TRBV4-1 to TRBJ1-2; 8 bases match TRBD1. The V segment lost 2 bases and the J segment 3 bases; nucleotides outside the gene matches: 5. There are 15 residues in the CDR3. Germline CDR1 is MGHRA and CDR2 is YSYEKL. The CDR3 sequence is CASSQWAGGHYGYTF. The CDR3 region has the DNA TGCGCCAGCAGCCAATGGGCAGGGGGCCACTATGGCTACACCTTC.

A remark on this clone: This sample includes further DNA sequences coding for the same CDR3. The chain employs TRBV19 and TRBJ2-7; tentatively, D is TRBD1 (6 bases). V dropped 5 bases and J dropped 3 bases, with 8 bases sitting between them. The CDR3 runs 12 residues. Germline CDR1 and CDR2: LNHDA and SQIVND (reference sequence). The CDR3 DNA reads TGTGCCAGTAGTCCGACAGGCTACGAGCAGTACTTC. Amino acids: CASSPTGYEQYF.

The chain recombines TRBV2 with TRBJ1-1; possibly TRBD1 for D (5 bases). The germline V gene has CDR1 SNHLY and CDR2 FYNNEI. Trimming stripped 5 bases from V and 0 bases from J, with 10 bases between. The CDR3 covers 14 residues. The CDR3: CASSTDSLNTEAFF. The CDR3, as DNA: TGTGCCAGCAGTACCGACAGCTTGAACACTGAAGCTTTCTTT.

The V call is TRBV6-5, the J call TRBJ2-2; TRBD1 aligns across 11 bases. This CDR3 comprises 16 residues. V trimming: 4 bases; J trimming: 6 bases; junction bases outside the gene matches: 7. Germline CDR1 is MNHEY and CDR2 is SVGAGI. CDR3 DNA: TGTGCCAGCAGTTTGGGACAGGGGGAGCCAGCCGGGGAGCTGTTTTTT. The encoded protein is CASSLGQGEPAGELFF.

The rearrangement uses TRBV7-6 and TRBJ1-1; 10 bases map to TRBD1. This CDR3 contains 15 residues. V lost 4 bases to trimming and J lost 6 bases; unmatched junction nucleotides: 8. Germline V gene data show CDR1 as SGHVS and CDR2 as FNYEAQ. The CDR3, as DNA: TGTGCCAGCAGCTCGAAGGGACAGGGGTCCCCTGAAGCTTTCTTT. Translation: CASSSKGQGSPEAFF.

This clone was picked up a small number of times. The chain recombines TRBV18 with TRBJ1-5, with D maybe TRBD1 (5 bases). With 3 bases removed from V and 7 bases from J, the gap between germline ends came to 22 bases. The CDR3 loop spans 17 amino acids. CDR1 is KGHSH and CDR2 is LQKENI in the germline V gene. CDR3 sequence reads: CASSPPGGTGGEQPQHF. The DNA for the CDR3 is TGTGCCAGCTCACCCCCCGGGGGGACGGGGGGTGAGCAGCCCCAGCATTTT.

The V gene is TRBV5-1, the J gene TRBJ2-1; 11 nucleotides line up with TRBD2. J gave up 5 bases and V 1 base, and 2 bases lay outside the gene matches. CDR1 and CDR2 from the germline V gene are SGHRS and YFSETQ. The CDR3 contains 15 residues. The DNA for the CDR3 is TGCGCCAGCAGCTTGTTAGCGGGAGGGAACAATGAGCAGTTCTTC. This codes for CASSLLAGGNNEQFF.

V gene TRBV18 combines with J gene TRBJ1-2, with 10 bases identical to TRBD1. Germline V gene lookup returns CDR1 KGHSH and CDR2 LQKENI. This CDR3 is built from 16 residues. The V and J ends lost 3 bases and 5 bases, in that order; junction bases with no gene match: 9. The CDR3 region is CASSPPETGGIYGYTF. The CDR3 DNA reads TGTGCCAGCTCACCTCCCGAGACAGGGGGCATATATGGCTACACCTTC.

This clone showed up just once. V gene TRBV6-1 combines with J gene TRBJ1-5; maybe TRBD1 (6 bases). The CDR3 extends over 15 amino acids. Trimming took 4 bases from V and 5 from J, leaving 15 bases between them. From germline, CDR1 is MNHNS and CDR2 SASEGT. The CDR3 sequence: CASSGMGRGHQPQHF. CDR3 DNA: TGTGCCAGCAGTGGGATGGGCAGGGGCCATCAGCCCCAGCATTTT.